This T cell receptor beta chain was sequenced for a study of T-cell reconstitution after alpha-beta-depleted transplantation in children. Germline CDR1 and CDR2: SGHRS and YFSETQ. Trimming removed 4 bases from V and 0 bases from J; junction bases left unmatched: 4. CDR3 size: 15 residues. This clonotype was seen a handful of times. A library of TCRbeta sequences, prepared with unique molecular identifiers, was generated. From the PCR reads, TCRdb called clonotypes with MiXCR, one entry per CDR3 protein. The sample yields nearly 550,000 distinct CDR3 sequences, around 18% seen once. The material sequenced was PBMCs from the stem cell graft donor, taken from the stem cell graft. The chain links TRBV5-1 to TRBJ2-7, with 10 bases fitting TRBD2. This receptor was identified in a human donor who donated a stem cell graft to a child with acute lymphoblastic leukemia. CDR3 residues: CASSTGTSASYEQYF. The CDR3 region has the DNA TGCGCCAGCAGCACCGGGACTAGCGCCTCCTACGAGCAGTACTTC.